This section outlines one T cell receptor (beta chain) sequence together with its context. What it binds is not known. Using immunoSEQ multiplex PCR, the repertoire was profiled, and TCRdb retains in-frame clones only, with some absent. The data show around 330,000 clones, about 61% seen once. The data originate from a study of cytotoxic CD8 clonotypes in ibrutinib-treated CLL. CDR3 length: 14 amino acids. Germline CDR1 WSHSY, CDR2 SAAADI. The J segment lost 7 bases and the V segment lost 4 bases, leaving 8 bases of the junction unmatched. Whole-study findings and limits: Under therapy, public clonotypes either contracted or stayed stable, and they were uncommon. Clonality showed a rise at ibrutinib response that reversed toward baseline at progression. Sustained-remission and progressing patients' sampling times differed.

This clonotype was obtained from a human donor with chronic lymphocytic leukemia. The chain combines TRBV10-2 with TRBJ1-2; 8 nucleotides line up with TRBD1. The specimen comprised PBMCs, sampled after 36 months of ibrutinib treatment. The CDR3 spells CASSAGQGLGGYTF. DNA for the CDR3: TGCGCCAGCAGTGCCGGACAGGGTCTCGGTGGCTACACCTTC.